A single sample gave rise to the 4 T cell receptor beta chains below, sequenced in a study of a mutant IDH1 vaccine in newly diagnosed glioma. The time point was: baseline, week 1 (first vaccination visit). Documented treatment: pre-vaccination baseline after standard-of-care therapy. TCRdb's copy holds only in-frame clones and misses some; the assay was immunoSEQ multiplex PCR. The sample lists tens of thousands of clones, just over 85% occurring once. Material: PBMCs, obtained from a glioma patient treated with radiotherapy, temozolomide or both. The receptor source for this set is a man aged 40-50 years with glioma.

This clone was seen more than once but under ten times. The genes are TRBV19 and TRBJ1-5, with TRBD1 matching over 7 bases. The CDR3 is 16 residues long. Trimming removed 3 bases from V and 5 bases from J; junction bases left unmatched: 10. Per germline, CDR1 LNHDA and CDR2 SQIVND (reference sequence). Here the CDR3 DNA reads TGTGCCAGTAGTATGGGGTCGGACAGGTTGGATCAGCCCCAGCATTTT. Encoded protein: CASSMGSDRLDQPQHF.

Here the CDR3 reads CASSDSLPQPQHF. The DNA of the CDR3 is TGTGCCAGCAGTGACTCACTGCCTCAGCCCCAGCATTTT. The V call is TRBV6-1, the J call TRBJ1-5; D not resolved. Trimming shortened V by 3 bases and J by 6 bases, and 9 bases separated the two germline ends. The germline CDR1 and CDR2 sequences are MNHNS and SASEGT. CDR3 length: 13 amino acids.

V usage is TRBV6-4 and J usage is TRBJ2-2, with D possibly TRBD2 on 5 matching bases. The CDR3 extends over 17 amino acids. V lost 7 bases and J 2 bases, leaving 20 bases between the germline ends. The germline gives CDR1 MRHNA, CDR2 SNTAGT. CDR3 protein: CASITPSLGLNTGELFF. For the CDR3, the DNA is TGTGCCAGCATCACCCCGTCACTAGGGCTAAACACCGGGGAGCTGTTTTTT.

The chain links TRBV2 to TRBJ1-4, with D possibly matching TRBD1 (5 bases). Germline V gene sequence: CDR1 SNHLY, CDR2 FYNNEI. Trimming stripped 8 bases from V and 6 bases from J, with 13 bases between. The CDR3 extends over 13 amino acids. The CDR3 spells CASWDAMDEKLFF. The CDR3 DNA follows: TGTGCCAGCTGGGACGCCATGGATGAAAAACTGTTTTTT.